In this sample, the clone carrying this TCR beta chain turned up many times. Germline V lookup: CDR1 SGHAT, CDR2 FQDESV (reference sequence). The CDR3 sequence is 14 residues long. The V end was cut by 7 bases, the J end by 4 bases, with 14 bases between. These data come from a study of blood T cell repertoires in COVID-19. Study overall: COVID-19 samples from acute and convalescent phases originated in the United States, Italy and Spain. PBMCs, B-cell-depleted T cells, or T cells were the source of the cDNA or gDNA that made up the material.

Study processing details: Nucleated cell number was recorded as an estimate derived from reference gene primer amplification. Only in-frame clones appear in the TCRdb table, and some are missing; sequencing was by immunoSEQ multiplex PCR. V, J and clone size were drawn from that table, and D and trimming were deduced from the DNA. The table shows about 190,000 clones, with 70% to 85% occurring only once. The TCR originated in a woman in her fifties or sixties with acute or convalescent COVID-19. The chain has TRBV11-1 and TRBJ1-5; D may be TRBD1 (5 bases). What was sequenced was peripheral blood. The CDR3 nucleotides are TGTGCCAGCACCTCACTGGGGGGGAATCAGCCCCAGCATTTT. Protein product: CASTSLGGNQPQHF.